Below, one T cell receptor beta chain is given with its context. Germline V CDR1 and CDR2: SGHAT, FQNNGV. Deletions cut 5 bases from V and 0 bases from J, with 16 bases between. The CDR3 spans 16 residues. This entry belongs to a study of cytomegalovirus exposure and HLA in healthy donors. The PCR had 60 Vbeta and 13 Jbeta primers. The repertoire was sequenced with immunoSEQ multiplex PCR; TCRdb's copy has only in-frame clones and lacks some. The table for this sample gives about 210,000 clones. The clonotype was recovered from a woman aged 25 to 39 in good health and CMV-seropositive. This sequence joins TRBV11-2 and TRBJ2-5; no definite D call. The sequenced sample was PBMCs. DNA of the CDR3: TGTGCCAGCAGCCGCCTTGGGCCAAATTACCAAGAGACCCAGTACTTC. This translates into CASSRLGPNYQETQYF.